Many counts were recorded for the clone carrying this T cell receptor beta chain. What it binds is unknown. The entry originates in a study of spatial heterogeneity in lung cancer. Time point specified: sample taken at primary tumor resection. From tumor, nontumor lung or frozen PBMC, whole RNA was taken unsorted for sequencing. TCRdb fed the 5' RACE reads into MiXCR, producing one record per CDR3 protein. The repertoire holds 20,000 to 25,000 distinct CDR3 sequences, with under 5.5% as singletons. Germline lookup yields CDR1 LGHDT and CDR2 YNNKEL (reference sequence). The CDR3 totals 12 residues. Between the trimmed V and J ends, which lost 1 base and 6 bases, there was a span of 7 bases. The study, taken as a whole, reports: In tumor T cells, estimated coverage reached roughly 7.6% for alpha chains and 13% for beta chains. Counts of expanded alpha and beta TCRs within tumors tracked the tumor nonsynonymous mutation count.

This chain uses TRBV3-1 with TRBJ2-7; D might be TRBD1 (6 bases). The sequences come from lung tumor tissue, collected at surgery. The sequence was collected from a male donor with early-stage non-small cell lung cancer. CDR3 nucleotide sequence: TGTGCCAGCAGCCAAGGAGGGGGCGAGCAGTACTTC. Its protein product is CASSQGGGEQYF.